This TCR beta chain was profiled in a study of PD-L1 blockade in urothelial cancer. Whole-study results and caveats: Lower than median blood TCR clonality before treatment predicted better survival.

Time point given: peripheral blood 6 weeks after treatment start. Every patient provided from 1 to 8 samples, collected pretreatment and on-treatment. This clone has just a few counts. Its specificity is not known. Germline CDR1 SNHLY, CDR2 FYNNEI. With V trimmed by 6 bases and J by 9 bases, 17 bases remained unmatched. The CDR3 has 17 residues. Using immunoSEQ multiplex PCR, the repertoire was profiled, and TCRdb retains in-frame clones only, with some absent. The sample yields about 30,000 clones, roughly nine tenths seen once. Sequencing used PBMCs, obtained around atezolizumab (anti-PD-L1) treatment. This TCR was sampled from an elderly man with urothelial cancer. This chain uses TRBV2 with TRBJ2-1, with 10 bases lining up with TRBD2. The DNA of the CDR3 is TGTGCCAGCAGGGCCGGGTGGCTAGCGGGAGTGGTTGCTGAGCAGTTCTTC. Its protein product is CASRAGWLAGVVAEQFF.